This T cell receptor beta chain was found in a study of T cell repertoires in cytomegalovirus infection. Study as a whole: Use of recently identified HLA-C-restricted and well-studied HLA-B-restricted CMV epitopes was part of the study. Public signatures in TCR beta pointed to CMV infection and matching HLA type. Study-wide results and limits: There were HLA-C-restricted CMV-specific TCR beta clonotypes dominating the ex vivo response.

On this clonotype: No antigen is known for it.

V was cut by 6 bases and J by 4 bases, with 18 bases left in between. The CDR3 totals 15 residues. Per germline, CDR1 MNHGY and CDR2 SAAAGT. TCRdb independently ran MiXCR on the reads; one entry per CDR3 protein. The repertoire consists of around 770,000 distinct CDR3 sequences, with about 29% occurring once and the leading ten covering approximately 14%. The sequenced sample was cultured CD8+ T cells from PBMCs, obtained from culture after CMV antigen stimulation. This sequence joins TRBV6-8 and TRBJ2-5; tentatively, D is TRBD2 (5 bases). This TCR was sampled from a human donor in good health (CMV status not recorded). Some clones in this sample may be carry-over from other donors' samples. CDR3 in amino acids: CASREAGSFLETQYF. In DNA form, the CDR3 reads TGTGCCAGCAGGGAGGCGGGTTCCTTTTTAGAGACCCAGTACTTC.